These 15 T cell receptor beta chains came from one sample sequenced in a study of cytomegalovirus exposure and HLA in healthy donors (dated by TCRdb to 2017 to 2019). The library was produced with the immunoSEQ multiplex PCR assay. A mixture of 60 forward primers for TCR Vbeta segments and 13 reverse primers for TCR Jbeta segments was used in the multiplex PCR. Not all clones reach the TCRdb copy of this immuneACCESS table, which keeps in-frame sequences only. Checked studies attribute under half of the gap to unresolved V genes and leave the rest unexplained. The sample has about 89,000 clones on record, roughly three quarters of them singletons. Roughly 3.7% of the sample is taken by the ten largest. Material: PBMCs. The source of these receptors is a man aged 30 to 39 in good health and CMV-seronegative.

The chain recombines TRBV5-1 with TRBJ1-1; D is undetermined. V was cut by 0 bases and J by 5 bases, with 11 bases left in between. This CDR3 is 14 amino acids long. Germline V gene sequence: CDR1 SGHRS, CDR2 YFSETQ. The CDR3 sequence: CASSLAGFRTEAFF. Written as DNA, the CDR3 is TGCGCCAGCAGCTTGGCGGGGTTTCGGACTGAAGCTTTCTTT.

V is TRBV4-3 and J is TRBJ2-7; 12 bases align to TRBD2. Germline values: CDR1 LGHNA, CDR2 YSLEER. The V segment lost 1 base and the J segment 3 bases; nucleotides outside the gene matches: 4. The CDR3 is 16 amino acids. CDR3 nucleotide sequence: TGCGCCAGCAGCCAAGCTCTAGCGGGGGGGATCTACGAGCAGTACTTC. Residues: CASSQALAGGIYEQYF.

This chain uses TRBV7-9 with TRBJ2-3, with 10 positions matching TRBD1. CDR3 length equals 14 residues. Germline loops: CDR1 SEHNR, CDR2 FQNEAQ (reference sequence). Trimming took 5 bases from V and 3 from J; bases not matched to a gene: 2. The CDR3 region is CASSRTGGTDTQYF. The CDR3 DNA follows: TGTGCCAGCAGCCGGACAGGGGGTACAGATACGCAGTATTTT.

The gene calls are TRBV5-1 and TRBJ2-5, with D hard to call. The CDR3 covers 16 residues. Germline V CDR1 and CDR2: SGHRS, YFSETQ. Trimming removed 0 bases at V and 3 bases at J, with 15 bases between. CDR3 coding DNA: TGCGCCAGCAGCTTGGGCGCGGAAACGATTGAAGAGACCCAGTACTTC. It codes for CASSLGAETIEETQYF.

For this clone: At one end the junction does not follow the germline gene, possibly because of a read error. V gene TRBV7-9 combines with J gene TRBJ2-1, with D perhaps matching TRBD2 (7 bases). The CDR3 consists of 13 residues. Germline assignment: CDR1 SEHNR and CDR2 FQNEAQ (reference sequence). The CDR3 protein is CASNLAGGPSQFF. The CDR3 region has the DNA TGTGCCAGCAACTTAGCCGGGGGGCCCTCGCAGTTCTTC.

The chain recombines TRBV2 with TRBJ2-5; D unresolved. Germline CDR1 SNHLY, CDR2 FYNNEI. Trimming took 7 bases from V and 4 from J, leaving 22 bases between them. This CDR3 is built from 16 residues. CDR3 sequence: CASKNLEWRSVETQYF. The CDR3 region has the DNA TGTGCCAGCAAGAACCTAGAGTGGCGAAGTGTAGAGACCCAGTACTTC.

This clone appeared once. The chain has TRBV5-1 and TRBJ1-1; 8 bases fit TRBD1. Germline CDR1 reads SGHRS; CDR2 reads YFSETQ. Trimming took 6 bases from V and 0 from J; bases not matched to a gene: 7. This CDR3 contains 15 residues. The CDR3: CASTRTGNMNTEAFF. The CDR3 region has the DNA TGCGCCAGCACGAGGACAGGGAACATGAACACTGAAGCTTTCTTT.

This chain links TRBV7-8 with TRBJ2-1, with 11 bases fitting TRBD2. The CDR3 extends over 16 amino acids. With 3 bases clipped from V and 7 bases from J, the junction kept 8 bases outside the gene matches. Germline values: CDR1 SGHVS, CDR2 FQNEAQ. In nucleotides, the CDR3 is TGTGCCAGCAGCTTCCTAACTAGCGGGAGTAGTAATGAGCAGTTCTTC. It specifies CASSFLTSGSSNEQFF.

The rearrangement uses TRBV9 and TRBJ2-3; D is unclear. CDR1 and CDR2 (germline): SGDLS, YYNGEE. The CDR3 is 13 amino acids. V dropped 0 bases and J dropped 11 bases, with 13 bases sitting between them. In DNA, the CDR3 is TGTGCCAGCAGCGTAGGGCTTAGAGGAAAGCAGTATTTT. It is translated as CASSVGLRGKQYF.

This chain links TRBV6-4 with TRBJ2-2; maybe TRBD2 (5 bases). V lost 5 bases and J 5 bases, leaving 9 bases between the germline ends. In germline, CDR1 is MRHNA, CDR2 SNTAGT. The CDR3 loop spans 13 amino acids. This chain's CDR3 is CASSPGSTGELFF. For the CDR3, the DNA is TGTGCCAGCAGTCCGGGATCGACCGGGGAGCTGTTTTTT.

V gene TRBV6-5 combines with J gene TRBJ1-1, with D possibly matching TRBD1 (5 bases). Germline V gene data show CDR1 as MNHEY and CDR2 as SVGAGI. V lost 5 bases and J 4 bases, leaving 11 bases between the germline ends. The CDR3 has 13 residues. The DNA of the CDR3 is TGTGCCAGCAGTGCAGGGTCGCGCACTGAAGCTTTCTTT. Amino acids: CASSAGSRTEAFF.

The chain carries TRBV5-1 and TRBJ1-6; 9 nucleotides agree with TRBD1. This CDR3 region has 15 residues. Germline CDR1 is SGHRS and CDR2 is YFSETQ. V shed 4 bases, J shed 4 bases, and the junction held 3 bases outside the gene matches. CDR3 region: CASSAGQGYNSPLHF. The CDR3 DNA is TGCGCCAGCAGCGCCGGACAGGGGTATAATTCACCCCTCCACTTT.

The chain is built from TRBV28 and TRBJ2-3; D ambiguous. V shed 3 bases and J shed 2 bases, with 6 bases lying between them. Per germline, CDR1 MDHEN and CDR2 SYDVKM. The CDR3 consists of 13 residues. CDR3 sequence (DNA): TGTGCCAGCAGTTTTCCAATCACAGATACGCAGTATTTT. Translating it yields CASSFPITDTQYF. The whole variable domain, filled in from reference TRBV28 and TRBJ2-3, reads DVKVTQSSRYLVKRTGEKVFLECVQDMDHENMFWYRQDPGLGLRLIYFSYDVKMKEKGDIPEGYSVSREKKERFSLILESASTNQTSMYLCASSFPITDTQYFGPGTRLTVL.

This clone was observed a single time. The chain combines TRBV18 with TRBJ2-1; 16 positions match TRBD2. The CDR3 covers 19 residues. V shed 3 bases, J shed 4 bases, and the junction held 9 bases outside the gene matches. Germline CDR1 and CDR2: KGHSH and LQKENI. The CDR3 region has the DNA TGTGCCAGCTCACCTTTGGGACTAGCGGGAGGGCGAGCATACAATGAGCAGTTCTTC. This sequence encodes CASSPLGLAGGRAYNEQFF.

This clone came up a few times. This chain uses TRBV27 with TRBJ1-2; the match to TRBD1 covers 10 bases. Germline values: CDR1 MNHEY, CDR2 SMNVEV (reference sequence). J gave up 7 bases and V 6 bases, and 11 bases lay outside the gene matches. CDR3 length: 15 residues. The CDR3 region has the DNA TGTGCCAGCAGCCAAACTGGGACAGGGGTTTCTGGCTACACCTTC. Translating gives CASSQTGTGVSGYTF.